The 18 T cell receptor beta chains in this list originate from one sample, sequenced in a study of blood T cell repertoires in COVID-19. Libraries were prepared by immunoSEQ multiplex PCR; TCRdb keeps only in-frame clonotypes and omits some of them. The table has around 60,000 clones, over 75% seen once. Material: peripheral blood. The source of these receptors is a man between 50 and 59 years old with active COVID-19.

This clone was counted only a few times. This chain's CDR3 is CASSTTGVGTGELFF. CDR3 sequence (DNA): TGTGCCAGCAGCACCACAGGGGTGGGAACCGGGGAGCTGTTTTTT. This chain links TRBV7-2 with TRBJ2-2, with 7 nucleotides matching TRBD1. The V gene end was trimmed by 5 bases and the J gene end by 5 bases; junction bases not matched to a gene: 8. Germline values: CDR1 SGHTA, CDR2 FQGNSA. The CDR3 sequence is 15 residues long.

This sequence joins TRBV5-4 and TRBJ2-7; 7 bases map to TRBD1. Germline V gene data show CDR1 as SGHNT and CDR2 as YYREEE (reference sequence). The V segment lost 4 bases and the J segment 3 bases; nucleotides outside the gene matches: 10. The CDR3 runs 15 residues. CDR3 amino acids: CASSAQGQSFYEQYF. CDR3 coding DNA: TGTGCCAGCAGCGCCCAGGGACAGAGCTTCTACGAGCAGTACTTC.

V and J are TRBV5-4 and TRBJ1-2; a possible D gene is TRBD1 (6 bases). This CDR3 contains 14 residues. V shed 10 bases and J shed 7 bases, with 23 bases lying between them. Germline CDR1 is SGHNT and CDR2 is YYREEE (reference sequence). DNA for the CDR3: TGTGCCTGCGTTGGTACAGGGATCCATTCTGGCTACACCTTC. Protein product: CACVGTGIHSGYTF.

J is TRBJ1-1 and V is TRBV18; D possibly corresponds to TRBD1 (5 bases). CDR3 length: 17 residues. The ends were cut back, 1 base at V and 6 bases at J, with 21 bases in the middle. The V gene's germline CDR1 is KGHSH and CDR2 LQKENI. CDR3 nucleotides: TGTGCCAGCTCACCACTACGGGGGACCTCCCCGGGGGCTGAAGCTTTCTTT. It is translated as CASSPLRGTSPGAEAFF.

The chain links TRBV5-1 to TRBJ1-1; 8 nucleotides match TRBD1. The trim removed 4 bases at V and 5 bases at J, leaving 4 bases unmatched. This CDR3 has 13 amino acids. The V gene's germline CDR1 is SGHRS and CDR2 YFSETQ. For the CDR3, the DNA is TGCGCCAGCAGCGGACAGGGTGGAACTGAAGCTTTCTTT. Translated: CASSGQGGTEAFF.

The genes are TRBV6-5 and TRBJ1-1; 7 bases match TRBD1. The CDR3 contains 14 residues. Germline CDR1 and CDR2: MNHEY and SVGAGI. V shed 6 bases and J 5 bases; nucleotides not matched to a gene: 9. The CDR3, as DNA: TGTGCCAGCAGCATAACAGGGGTATCTACTGAAGCTTTCTTT. Encoded protein: CASSITGVSTEAFF.

This chain uses TRBV5-6 with TRBJ1-5; TRBD1 matches at 8 bases. The CDR3 consists of 16 residues. V lost 1 base, J lost 5 bases, and 8 bases stayed unmatched. Per germline, CDR1 SGHDT and CDR2 YYEEEE. The CDR3 region has the DNA TGTGCCAGCAGCTTGAGCAGGGGGCGCTTTGATCAGCCCCAGCATTTT. Protein product: CASSLSRGRFDQPQHF.

The J gene is TRBJ1-1, the V gene TRBV6-4; 7 bases map to TRBD1. V gave up 6 bases and J gave up 4 bases; unmatched junction bases: 8. CDR1 is MRHNA, CDR2 SNTAGT, per germline. CDR3 length equals 14 residues. The CDR3 reads CASSPTSGGTEAFF. The CDR3 nucleotides read TGTGCCAGCAGCCCAACCTCAGGGGGCACTGAAGCTTTCTTT.

The chain employs TRBV29-1 and TRBJ2-2; tentatively, D is TRBD1 (5 bases). The germline gives CDR1 SQVTM, CDR2 ANQGSEA. Trimming removed 7 bases from V and 6 bases from J, with 18 bases in between. The CDR3 covers 14 residues. CDR3 in amino acids: CSGGTGSPAGELFF. CDR3 DNA: TGCAGCGGCGGAACAGGATCCCCGGCCGGGGAGCTGTTTTTT.

The V gene is TRBV19, the J gene TRBJ1-4; a weak D match, TRBD1 (5 bases). V was clipped by 5 bases and J by 7 bases, with 11 bases between them. Germline CDR1 LNHDA, CDR2 SQIVND (reference sequence). This CDR3 is 13 amino acids long. CDR3 coding DNA: TGTGCCAGTAGTTCGCAGGGAAGTGAAAAACTGTTTTTT. This gives the protein CASSSQGSEKLFF.

This rearrangement joins TRBV7-9 to TRBJ2-5; 11 bases are shared with TRBD1. The V gene's germline CDR1 is SEHNR and CDR2 FQNEAQ (reference sequence). Unmatched junction bases numbered 7, after V lost 2 bases and J lost 5 bases. This CDR3 comprises 16 residues. CDR3 nucleotides: TGTGCCAGCAGCTTATTGGGACAGGGGGATCGGGAGACCCAGTACTTC. It yields the protein CASSLLGQGDRETQYF.

V usage is TRBV9 and J usage is TRBJ2-3, with no clear D. Trimming removed 1 base from V and 3 bases from J, with 12 bases in between. Germline V gene sequence: CDR1 SGDLS, CDR2 YYNGEE. The CDR3 extends over 15 amino acids. The chain's CDR3 is CASSVNPDMTDTQYF. The DNA of the CDR3 is TGTGCCAGCAGCGTAAATCCCGACATGACAGATACGCAGTATTTT.

This clone was seen a single time. The junction differs from germline at one of its ends, possibly a read error. The chain employs TRBV7-2 and TRBJ2-5, with a weak D call TRBD2 (5 bases). This CDR3 comprises 13 residues. The germline V gene has CDR1 SGHTA and CDR2 FQGNSA. The chain's CDR3 is CASTKRRRETQYF. The CDR3 DNA sequence: TGTGCAAGCACTAAGCGGCGAAGGGAGACCCAGTACTTC.

The J gene is TRBJ1-5, the V gene TRBV2; D is possibly TRBD1 (5 bases). The CDR3 spans 14 residues. The V and J ends lost 6 bases and 0 bases respectively, with 9 bases between them. Germline-derived CDR1 and CDR2 are SNHLY and FYNNEI. The CDR3 DNA reads TGTGCCAGCAGCGACAGCTATAGCAATCAGCCCCAGCATTTT. Amino acids: CASSDSYSNQPQHF.

The V and J genes are TRBV5-4 and TRBJ1-6; D is uncertain. The V end lost 0 bases, the J end lost 9 bases, and 4 bases lay between the germline ends. Germline V gives CDR1 SGHNT, CDR2 YYREEE (reference sequence). The CDR3 is 12 amino acids. The CDR3 DNA is TGTGCCAGCAGCTTGGCCCTTTCACCCCTCCACTTT. Amino acid sequence: CASSLALSPLHF.

The CDR3 DNA follows: TGTGCCACCTCCCGAGACCAGGCCTCAGATACGCAGTATTTT. Residues: CATSRDQASDTQYF. The chain combines TRBV15 with TRBJ2-3; no clear D gene. Trimming shortened V by 8 bases and J by 4 bases, and 16 bases separated the two germline ends. Germline V CDR1 and CDR2: LNHNV, YYDKDF (reference sequence). CDR3 length: 14 residues.

The chain employs TRBV21-1 and TRBJ2-2; the DNA was not used to check the table's D call, TRBD1. TRBV21-1 corresponds to a pseudogene. CDR3 size: 16 residues. The DNA of the CDR3 is TGTGCCAGCAGCATTCGACAGGGGGCGGGGACCGGGGAGCTGTTTTTT. Its translation is CASSIRQGAGTGELFF.

This sequence joins TRBV6-6 and TRBJ1-2; D uncertain. CDR3 size: 10 residues. V was cut by 2 bases and J by 8 bases, with 3 bases left in between. Germline CDR1 is MNHNY and CDR2 is SVGAGI (reference sequence). CDR3 coding DNA: TGTGCCAGCAGTTACCTGGGCTACACCTTC. It yields the protein CASSYLGYTF.